Reported below is one T cell receptor beta chain. Its specificity is unknown. The CDR3 has 12 residues. Germline V lookup: CDR1 SNHLY, CDR2 FYNNEI. The V gene lost 10 bases and the J gene lost 7 bases, with 11 bases spanning the gap. Each sample came from a Caucasian adult donor living in Nashville, Tennessee. This specimen comes from a study of shared clonotypes between healthy human individuals. Study-level findings and limits: Clonotype sharing among donors, it was expected, would be affected by sequencing depth. The genetic and exposure-history diversity represented was limited by few donors.

Profiled with immunoSEQ multiplex PCR; TCRdb holds only in-frame clones, not every one. This table holds 950,000 to 1,100,000 clones, about 75% found once. The gene calls are TRBV2 and TRBJ1-6; D is possibly TRBD1 (5 bases). The TCR sequence derives from a man between 18 and 29 years old in good health. Sample: memory CD4+ T cells sorted from blood. Subset in this sample: CD45RA-negative fraction. The CDR3 is CATRQQNSPLHF. The CDR3 DNA follows: TGTGCCACTAGACAGCAAAATTCACCCCTCCACTTT.